This T cell receptor beta chain was identified in a study of CD8+ T cells in alopecia areata. Study information: For the treated group, dosing was oral tofacitinib at 5 to 10 mg twice daily. Affected scalp percentage set treated patients' severity scores.

Concerning this clone: What it recognizes is unknown.

This CDR3 spans 15 amino acids. Trimming stripped 7 bases from V and 0 bases from J, with 15 bases between. Per germline, CDR1 MDHEN and CDR2 SYDVKM. Reverse transcribed after extraction, RNA yielded cDNA as the sequencing template. The protocol was immunoSEQ multiplex PCR, while the TCRdb copy is restricted to in-frame clones and leaves out a portion. Seen here are 190,000 or so clones, 60% to 70% observed once, and the top ten hold roughly 3.3%. The treatment: oral pan-JAK inhibitor, 5-10 mg twice daily. Study-level results: In scalp samples, resident alphabeta T cells of normal skin are also sequenced. For baseline CD8+ expansion, any link to response stays uncertain with one nonresponder.

The material was CD4+ T cells sorted from blood, obtained at week 4, from a patient treated with tofacitinib. The chain joins TRBV28 to TRBJ1-2; TRBD1 might be the D (5 bases). This receptor was identified in a human donor with alopecia areata. CDR3 in amino acids: CASTPGGRANYGYTF. CDR3 DNA: TGTGCCAGCACCCCCGGCGGCAGGGCTAACTATGGCTACACCTTC.